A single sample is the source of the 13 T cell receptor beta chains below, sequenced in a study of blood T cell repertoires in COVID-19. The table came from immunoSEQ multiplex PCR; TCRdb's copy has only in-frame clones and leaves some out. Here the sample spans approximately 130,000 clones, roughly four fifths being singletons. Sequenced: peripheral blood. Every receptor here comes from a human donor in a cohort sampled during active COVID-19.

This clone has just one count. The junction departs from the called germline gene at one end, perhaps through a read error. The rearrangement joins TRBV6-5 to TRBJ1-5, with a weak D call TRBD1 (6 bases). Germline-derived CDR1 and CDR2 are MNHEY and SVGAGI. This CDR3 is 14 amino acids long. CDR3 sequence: CASSPQWDNQSQHF. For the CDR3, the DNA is TGTGCCAGCAGCCCCCAGTGGGACAATCAGTCCCAGCATTTT.

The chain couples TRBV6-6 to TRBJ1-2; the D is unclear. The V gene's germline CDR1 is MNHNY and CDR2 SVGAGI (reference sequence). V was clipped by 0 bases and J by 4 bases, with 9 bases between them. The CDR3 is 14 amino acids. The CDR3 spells CASSYSMEGYGYTF. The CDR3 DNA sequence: TGTGCCAGCAGTTACTCGATGGAGGGCTATGGCTACACCTTC.

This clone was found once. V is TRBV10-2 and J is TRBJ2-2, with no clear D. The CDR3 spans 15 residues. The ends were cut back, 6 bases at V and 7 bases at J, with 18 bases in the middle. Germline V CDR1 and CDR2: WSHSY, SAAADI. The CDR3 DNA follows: TGCGCCAGCAGGTCGGATTTCGGAAGAGGCGGGGAGCTGTTTTTT. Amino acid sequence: CASRSDFGRGGELFF.

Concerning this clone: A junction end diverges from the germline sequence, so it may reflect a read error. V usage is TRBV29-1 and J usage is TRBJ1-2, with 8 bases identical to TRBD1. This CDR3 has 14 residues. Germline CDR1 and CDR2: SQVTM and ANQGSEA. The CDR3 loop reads CSVQETGATYGYTF. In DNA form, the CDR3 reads TGCAGCGTTCAAGAGACAGGGGCTACCTATGGCTACACCTTC.

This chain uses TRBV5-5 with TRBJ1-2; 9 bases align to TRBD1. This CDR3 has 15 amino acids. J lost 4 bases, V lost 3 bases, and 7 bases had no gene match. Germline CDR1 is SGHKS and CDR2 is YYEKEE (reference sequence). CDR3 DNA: TGTGCCAGCAGCTCGGACAGGGGCTGGGGCTATGGCTACACCTTC. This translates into CASSSDRGWGYGYTF.

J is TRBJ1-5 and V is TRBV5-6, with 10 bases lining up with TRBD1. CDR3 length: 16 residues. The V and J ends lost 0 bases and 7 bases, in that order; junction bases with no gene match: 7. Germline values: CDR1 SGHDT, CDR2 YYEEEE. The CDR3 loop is CASSLEGQGIGQPQHF. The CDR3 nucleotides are TGTGCCAGCAGCTTGGAGGGACAGGGGATAGGCCAGCCCCAGCATTTT.

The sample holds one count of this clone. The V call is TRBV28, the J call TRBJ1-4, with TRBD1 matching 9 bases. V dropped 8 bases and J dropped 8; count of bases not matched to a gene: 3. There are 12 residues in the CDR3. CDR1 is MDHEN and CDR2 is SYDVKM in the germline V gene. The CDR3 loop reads CASGTGREKLFF. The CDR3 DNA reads TGTGCCAGCGGGACAGGGCGGGAAAAACTGTTTTTT. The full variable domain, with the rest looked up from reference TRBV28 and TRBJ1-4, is DVKVTQSSRYLVKRTGEKVFLECVQDMDHENMFWYRQDPGLGLRLIYFSYDVKMKEKGDIPEGYSVSREKKERFSLILESASTNQTSMYLCASGTGREKLFFGSGTQLSVL.

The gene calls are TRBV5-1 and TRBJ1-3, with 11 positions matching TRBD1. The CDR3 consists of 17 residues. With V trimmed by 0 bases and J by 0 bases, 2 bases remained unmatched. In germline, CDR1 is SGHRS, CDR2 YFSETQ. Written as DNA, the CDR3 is TGCGCCAGCAGCTTGGCCGGGACAGGGGGCTCTGGAAACACCATATATTTT. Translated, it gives CASSLAGTGGSGNTIYF.

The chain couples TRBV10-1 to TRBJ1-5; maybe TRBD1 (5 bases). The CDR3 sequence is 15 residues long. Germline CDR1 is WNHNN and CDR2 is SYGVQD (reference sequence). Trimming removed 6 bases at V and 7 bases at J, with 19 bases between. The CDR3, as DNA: TGCGCCAGCAGATCCCACGGGGGGGTTTGGCAGCCCCAGCATTTT. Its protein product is CASRSHGGVWQPQHF.

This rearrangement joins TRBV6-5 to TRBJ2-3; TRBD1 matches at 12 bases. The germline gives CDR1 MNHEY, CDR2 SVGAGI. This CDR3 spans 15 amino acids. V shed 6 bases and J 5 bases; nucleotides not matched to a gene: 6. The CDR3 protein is CASRTGTGGRDTQYF. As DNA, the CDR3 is TGTGCCAGCAGGACCGGGACAGGGGGCAGAGATACGCAGTATTTT.

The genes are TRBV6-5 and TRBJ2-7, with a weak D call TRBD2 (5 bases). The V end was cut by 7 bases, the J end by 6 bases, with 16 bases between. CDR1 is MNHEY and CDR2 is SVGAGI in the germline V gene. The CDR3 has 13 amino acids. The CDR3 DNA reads TGTGCCAGCACCAGAGGGTTGCTCGGCGAGCAGTACTTC. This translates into CASTRGLLGEQYF.

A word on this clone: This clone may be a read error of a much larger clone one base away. The CDR3 loop is CASSDRATNEKLFF. The DNA for the CDR3 is TGTGCCAGCAGTGACAGGGCCACTAATGAAAAACTGTTTTTT. The genes are TRBV6-1 and TRBJ1-4; tentative D call: TRBD1 (5 bases). The CDR3 covers 14 residues. V was trimmed by 3 bases and J by 2 bases, leaving 7 bases between them. Germline V lookup: CDR1 MNHNS, CDR2 SASEGT.

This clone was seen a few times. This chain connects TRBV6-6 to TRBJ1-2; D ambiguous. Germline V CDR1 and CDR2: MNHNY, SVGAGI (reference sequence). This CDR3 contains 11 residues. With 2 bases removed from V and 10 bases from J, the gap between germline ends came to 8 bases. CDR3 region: CASSYQLDYTF. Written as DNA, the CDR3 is TGTGCCAGCAGTTACCAGCTAGACTACACCTTC.